This T cell receptor (beta chain) is from a study of cytomegalovirus exposure and HLA in healthy donors. Notes on the study in general: Further analysis, carried out later, found HLA-associated TCR beta chains more clonally expanded than equally common other chains. In vitro data verified three CMV-associated chains as specific for CMV antigens. Most sequenced TCRs were rare (though some public TCRs occurred in many donors).

This clone has just a few counts. Its antigen is still unknown. The ends lost 0 bases at V and 5 bases at J; junction bases unmatched: 6. The CDR3 consists of 15 residues. CDR1 is SGHRS and CDR2 is YFSETQ in the germline V gene. The PCR contained 60 Vbeta and 13 Jbeta primers. Under the authors' procedure: Among the unique TCR beta chains that a later analysis counted, about 86 million in all, around 11 million were shared. The data were produced by immunoSEQ multiplex PCR, yet TCRdb's version contains in-frame clones alone and is incomplete. The V and J calls and the clone size are those of that table, but D and trimming were determined from the DNA. Found here are 150,000 or so clones, about 70% of them singletons; the top ten hold about 7.3%.

Material: PBMCs. The receptor comes from a male donor in good health and CMV-seronegative. The J gene is TRBJ1-2, the V gene TRBV5-1; TRBD1 aligns across 8 bases. The CDR3 protein is CASSLGTGMTYGYTF. CDR3 coding DNA: TGCGCCAGCAGCTTGGGGACAGGGATGACGTATGGCTACACCTTC.